There are a few counts of the clone carrying this T cell receptor beta chain. This entry belongs to a study of T cells in narcolepsy. The germline CDR1 and CDR2 sequences are ENHRY and SYGVKD. The germline V and J ends were trimmed by 4 bases and 5 bases, with 11 bases remaining between them. The CDR3 contains 13 residues. Assay used: immunoSEQ multiplex PCR; TCRdb lists only in-frame clones, some missing. The sample records 25,000 to 30,000 clones, 79% being singletons. The chain recombines TRBV10-3 with TRBJ1-1; D possibly corresponds to TRBD1 (5 bases). The receptor comes from a human donor in good health. The sample comprised memory (CD45RA-) CD4+ T cells from blood. The CDR3 loop is CAISGGHGTEAFF. The CDR3 nucleotides read TGTGCCATCAGTGGGGGCCATGGAACTGAAGCTTTCTTT.